These T cell receptor beta chains were read from a single sample in a study of T cell responses to AZD1222 COVID-19 vaccine. The repertoire was sequenced with immunoSEQ multiplex PCR; TCRdb's copy has only in-frame clones and lacks some. The data show under 200,000 clones, 85% to 95% seen once. Sequencing was performed on peripheral blood, taken on day 0 of AZD1222 vaccination. Receptor source: an adult in good health. Each CDR3 is given with its conserved first and last residue. Each record gives: clone size, J gene, V gene, CDR3 protein. Expanded clones get a size class; other rows say once, few or many, or leave the size out.

abundance: .; j_gene: TRBJ2-2; v_gene: TRBV5-5; CDR3aa: CASSLNARGINTGELFF
abundance: .; j_gene: TRBJ1-5; v_gene: TRBV3-1/TRBV3-2; CDR3aa: CASSQYSNQPQHF
abundance: .; j_gene: TRBJ2-5; v_gene: TRBV6-1; CDR3aa: CASSEGLGGSRETQYF
abundance: few; j_gene: TRBJ1-4; v_gene: TRBV29-1; CDR3aa: CSVGPDGTTNEKLFF
abundance: once; j_gene: TRBJ1-2; v_gene: TRBV14; CDR3aa: CASSLAGTGYYGYTF
abundance: few; j_gene: TRBJ1-1; v_gene: TRBV2; CDR3aa: CAIRGFSGWTEAFF
abundance: .; j_gene: TRBJ2-1; v_gene: TRBV27; CDR3aa: CASGPGSGEQFF
abundance: .; j_gene: TRBJ1-6; v_gene: TRBV12-3/TRBV12-4; CDR3aa: CASSLPLGTLHF
abundance: .; j_gene: TRBJ1-4; v_gene: TRBV7-9; CDR3aa: CASSLVPGAGNEKLFF
abundance: .; j_gene: TRBJ2-7; v_gene: TRBV6-5; CDR3aa: CASSYPRGHDSYEQYF
abundance: once; j_gene: TRBJ2-3; v_gene: TRBV4-2; CDR3aa: CASSQDGGTTTTDTQYF
abundance: .; j_gene: TRBJ2-4; v_gene: TRBV3-1/TRBV3-2; CDR3aa: CASSPGQNIQYF
abundance: .; j_gene: TRBJ1-1; v_gene: TRBV5-1; CDR3aa: CASSLGFNTEAFF
abundance: .; j_gene: TRBJ1-5; v_gene: TRBV29-1; CDR3aa: CSAQFVGLHQPQHF
abundance: .; j_gene: TRBJ2-1; v_gene: TRBV5-1; CDR3aa: CASSPSRTGANEQFF
abundance: .; j_gene: TRBJ1-3; v_gene: TRBV7-8; CDR3aa: CASSRAGWGNTIYF
abundance: .; j_gene: TRBJ1-2; v_gene: TRBV28; CDR3aa: CASRGQTYGYTF
abundance: .; j_gene: TRBJ2-7; v_gene: TRBV5-4; CDR3aa: CASSLEWAEGKQYF
abundance: .; j_gene: TRBJ2-3; v_gene: TRBV3-1/TRBV3-2; CDR3aa: CASSQSRTVTQYF
abundance: .; j_gene: TRBJ2-1; v_gene: TRBV3-1/TRBV3-2; CDR3aa: CASSLEGEQFF
abundance: .; j_gene: TRBJ2-3; v_gene: TRBV28; CDR3aa: CASKSGDTQYF
abundance: .; j_gene: TRBJ2-2; v_gene: TRBV30; CDR3aa: CAWSKGTGELFF
abundance: once; j_gene: TRBJ1-2; v_gene: TRBV6-5; CDR3aa: CASSLADRDSDGYTF
abundance: once; j_gene: TRBJ2-1; v_gene: TRBV6-5; CDR3aa: CASSTLQNEQFF
abundance: .; j_gene: TRBJ1-5; v_gene: TRBV12-3/TRBV12-4; CDR3aa: CASTRGTGQPQHF
abundance: .; j_gene: TRBJ1-5; v_gene: TRBV18; CDR3aa: CASSLGQGYSNQPQHF
abundance: once; j_gene: TRBJ1-2; v_gene: TRBV3-1/TRBV3-2; CDR3aa: CASSLTGTGGIYGYTF
abundance: once; j_gene: TRBJ1-6; v_gene: TRBV4-2; CDR3aa: CASSQDGSYNSPLHF
abundance: once; j_gene: TRBJ2-7; v_gene: TRBV6-2/TRBV6-3; CDR3aa: CASSAVSSYEQYF
abundance: .; j_gene: TRBJ1-4; v_gene: TRBV12-3/TRBV12-4; CDR3aa: CASKRGKNEKLFF
abundance: .; j_gene: TRBJ2-1; v_gene: TRBV15; CDR3aa: CATSRVGGPYNEQFF
abundance: .; j_gene: TRBJ1-3; v_gene: TRBV9; CDR3aa: CASSVGGSSGNTIYF
abundance: .; j_gene: TRBJ2-7; v_gene: TRBV19; CDR3aa: CASSLEGSYEQYF
abundance: few; j_gene: TRBJ1-2; v_gene: TRBV19; CDR3aa: CASSPRSAGYTF
abundance: few; j_gene: TRBJ1-4; v_gene: TRBV3-1/TRBV3-2; CDR3aa: CASSPTGTSNEKLFF
abundance: .; j_gene: TRBJ1-2; v_gene: TRBV10-2; CDR3aa: CASIAGRREMGSYGYTF
abundance: .; j_gene: TRBJ1-1; v_gene: TRBV25-1; CDR3aa: CASEDRLNTEAFF
abundance: .; j_gene: TRBJ1-2; v_gene: TRBV18; CDR3aa: CASSPPMGLSNYGYTF
abundance: .; j_gene: TRBJ2-3; v_gene: TRBV11-2; CDR3aa: CASSLRRVPDTQYF
abundance: .; j_gene: TRBJ2-5; v_gene: TRBV19; CDR3aa: CASSPGPGALYPETQYF